This T cell receptor (beta chain) is from a study of T cells in Graves' hyperthyroidism and ophthalmopathy. CDR3 length equals 16 residues. Germline V gene lookup returns CDR1 SGHRS and CDR2 YFSETQ. Trimming cost V 0 bases and J 3 bases, with 16 bases left between them. Researchers amplified the TCR beta CDR3 regions from RNA transcripts. First-round RT-PCR of the TCR CDR3 relied on the HTBI primer set. TCRdb independently ran MiXCR on the multiplex PCR reads; one entry per CDR3 protein. The sample consists of about 590,000 distinct CDR3 sequences, 15% to 18% of them appearing once. Stable Graves' hyperthyroidism denoted no ophthalmopathy progression over 18 months. PBMCs came from more than 8.5 ml fresh peripheral blood. This clonotype was counted ten times or more.

This clonotype originated in a woman in her twenties or thirties with Graves' hyperthyroidism. The chain has TRBV5-1 and TRBJ2-7, with a weak D call TRBD2 (7 bases). Input material: blood. CDR3 bases: TGCGCCAGCAGCTTGGGTGGGGGGGCTCAGTACTACGAGCAGTACTTC. This sequence encodes CASSLGGGAQYYEQYF.